A selection of T cell receptor beta chains follows, all from one sample in a study of vaccination effects on CD4 cells after COVID-19. These receptors have no known antigen. Profiled with immunoSEQ multiplex PCR; TCRdb holds only in-frame clones, not every one. The sample has around 47,000 clones, 65% to 70% seen once; the top ten hold about 30%. Here the sequenced sample was CD4+ T cells from PBMCs cultured with a peptide pool, taken before COVID-19 vaccination. The source is a human donor who had a prior SARS-CoV-2 infection. Each CDR3 is given with its conserved first and last residue. D genes are given only for firm matches. Expanded clones get a size class; other rows say once, few or many, or leave the size out.

NA | TRBD2 | TRBJ2-7 | TRBV5-1 | CASRSYPGTSGRAAYEQYF | TGCGCCAGCAGATCTTACCCGGGGACTAGCGGGAGGGCCGCTTACGAGCAGTACTTC
NA | TRBD2 | TRBJ2-6 | TRBV10-3 | CAIGGGAGANVLTF | TGTGCCATCGGGGGGGGAGCTGGGGCCAACGTCCTGACTTTC
few | NA | TRBJ2-3 | TRBV18 | CASSPPQGLTDTQYF | TGTGCCAGCTCACCACCTCAAGGTCTCACAGATACGCAGTATTTT
NA | NA | TRBJ2-6 | TRBV19 | CASSIGPGANVLTF | TGTGCCAGTAGTATAGGCCCTGGGGCCAACGTCCTGACTTTC
NA | TRBD2 | TRBJ2-7 | TRBV9 | CASSAQLAGGPYEQYF | TGTGCCAGCAGCGCCCAACTAGCGGGAGGGCCATACGAGCAGTACTTC
few | NA | TRBJ1-3 | TRBV5-1 | CASSFGTGNSGNTIYF | TGCGCCAGCAGCTTCGGGACTGGGAACTCTGGAAACACCATATATTTT
few | TRBD1 | TRBJ2-4 | TRBV6-5 | CASSRQGAKNIQYF | TGTGCCAGCAGCAGACAGGGCGCCAAAAACATTCAGTACTTC
NA | TRBD1 | TRBJ1-4 | TRBV2 | CASSDETGGEKLFF | TGTGCCAGCAGTGATGAGACAGGGGGCGAAAAACTGTTTTTT
NA | NA | TRBJ1-1 | TRBV14 | CASSHPAVPEAFF | TGTGCCAGCAGCCACCCGGCCGTCCCTGAAGCTTTCTTT
NA | TRBD1 | TRBJ1-4 | TRBV30 | CAWSDRGREKLFF | TGTGCCTGGAGTGACAGGGGGCGTGAAAAACTGTTTTTT
NA | TRBD1 | TRBJ2-7 | TRBV4-1 | CASSPTGTGAYEQYF | TGCGCCAGCAGCCCAACCGGGACAGGAGCATACGAGCAGTACTTC
few | TRBD2 | TRBJ2-1 | TRBV13 | CASSLRLAGGLGEQFF | TGTGCCAGCAGCTTGCGACTAGCGGGGGGGCTGGGTGAGCAGTTCTTC
NA | NA | TRBJ2-1 | TRBV5-4 | CASSLEPTEPPLF | TGTGCCAGCAGCTTGGAACCAACTGAGCCTCCACTCTTC
NA | NA | TRBJ2-1 | TRBV2 | CASSPDRSSYNEQFF | TGTGCCAGCAGCCCGGACCGGAGCTCCTACAATGAGCAGTTCTTC